These 17 T cell receptor beta chains came from one sample sequenced in a study of blood T cells in healthy people across ages. Primed by a sample-barcoded 5' primer and a J-beta primer mix, a second PCR proceeded for about 6 to 12 cycles. TCRdb re-analysed the 5' RACE reads in MiXCR, keeping a single row per CDR3 protein. The sample holds more than 1,400,000 distinct CDR3 sequences, around 42% seen once. Sequencing input: blood. Every receptor here comes from a young woman in good health.

The V and J genes are TRBV12-3 or TRBV12-4 and TRBJ2-7; unclear D gene. Trimming pared 6 bases from V and 0 bases from J, leaving 18 bases between. The CDR3 covers 16 residues. This chain's CDR3 is CASSPSPGLSSYEQYF. CDR3 DNA sequence: TGTGCCAGCAGCCCCAGCCCGGGCCTCAGCTCCTACGAGCAGTACTTC.

This clonotype has more than one count but fewer than ten. The gene calls are TRBV7-9 and TRBJ1-2; D is ambiguous. The V end lost 5 bases, the J end lost 2 bases, and 9 bases lay between the germline ends. Germline assignment: CDR1 SEHNR and CDR2 FQNEAQ (reference sequence). The CDR3 contains 13 residues. This CDR3 is CASSPPQNYGYTF. The CDR3 DNA sequence: TGTGCCAGCAGCCCTCCACAGAACTATGGCTACACCTTC.

This sequence joins TRBV6-2 or TRBV6-3 and TRBJ2-1, with 8 bases that match TRBD1. The V segment lost 7 bases and the J segment 7 bases; nucleotides outside the gene matches: 9. The V gene's germline CDR1 is MNHEY and CDR2 SVGEGT. CDR3 length equals 14 residues. The CDR3, as DNA: TGTGCCAGCACCCAGGGGGCCTTTGTGAATGAGCAGTTCTTC. It translates to CASTQGAFVNEQFF.

The chain links TRBV29-1 to TRBJ1-2; TRBD1 matches at 7 bases. The CDR3 has 14 amino acids. Looked up from germline, CDR1 is SQVTM and CDR2 is ANQGSEA. V lost 7 bases and J lost 4; bases outside the gene matches: 12. CDR3 in amino acids: CSANAEQGSYGYTF. CDR3 bases: TGCAGCGCCAACGCCGAACAGGGGAGCTATGGCTACACCTTC.

The chain links TRBV20-1 to TRBJ2-4; D is unresolved. The J call may not be correct, given that the DNA end is closer to TRBJ2-7. Per the germline V gene, CDR1 is DFQATT and CDR2 is SNEGSKA (reference sequence). The length of the CDR3 is 13 residues. The DNA for the CDR3 is TGCAGTGCTAGTCCATCGGAAGGGTACGAGCAGTACTTC. Translated: CSASPSEGYEQYF.

In its sample, this clonotype was seen many times. The rearrangement uses TRBV7-9 and TRBJ2-3, with TRBD2 matching over 7 bases. Germline CDR1 and CDR2: SEHNR and FQNEAQ (reference sequence). The V gene end was trimmed by 5 bases and the J gene end by 6 bases; junction bases not matched to a gene: 17. This CDR3 contains 17 residues. As DNA, the CDR3 is TGTGCCAGCAGCACCCATGTGGCTAGCGGCCGGGGGGATACGCAGTATTTT. Translated, it gives CASSTHVASGRGDTQYF.

The chain is built from TRBV29-1 and TRBJ2-7, with 9 bases lining up with TRBD2. The germline gives CDR1 SQVTM, CDR2 ANQGSEA. The length of the CDR3 is 14 residues. Trimming cost V 4 bases and J 6 bases; bases outside gene matches: 10. CDR3 DNA: TGCAGCGTTGCCCCCAGCGGGGGGTTGGTCGAGCAGTACTTC. Protein product: CSVAPSGGLVEQYF.

The chain recombines TRBV6-6 with TRBJ1-1, with D maybe TRBD1 (5 bases). Germline V gives CDR1 MNHNY, CDR2 SVGAGI (reference sequence). This CDR3 contains 15 residues. Deletions cut 8 bases from V and 1 base from J, with 17 bases between. This CDR3 is CASSTGAGWNTEAFF. For the CDR3, the DNA is TGTGCCAGCTCGACCGGGGCGGGGTGGAACACTGAAGCTTTCTTT.

The V gene is TRBV12-3 or TRBV12-4, the J gene TRBJ2-1, with 11 bases that match TRBD2. CDR3 length equals 15 residues. V shed 6 bases and J 6 bases; nucleotides not matched to a gene: 7. In DNA form, the CDR3 reads TGTGCCAGCAGGGGACGGGGGACTAGCGGCAATGAGCAGTTCTTC. Protein sequence: CASRGRGTSGNEQFF.

This clonotype has just a few counts. The J gene is TRBJ2-7, the V gene TRBV10-3; the match to TRBD1 covers 10 bases. V lost 10 bases to trimming and J lost 12 bases; unmatched junction nucleotides: 9. Germline CDR1 ENHRY, CDR2 SYGVKD. The CDR3 spans 11 residues. The CDR3 is CANSPGQGLYF. The CDR3 coding sequence is TGTGCCAACTCCCCGGGACAGGGGTTGTACTTC.

This clonotype was found a few times. The V gene is TRBV29-1, the J gene TRBJ1-1; 8 positions agree with TRBD1. The CDR3 spans 11 residues. Germline V gene sequence: CDR1 SQVTM, CDR2 ANQGSEA. Losses at the gene ends were 6 bases for V and 8 bases for J; bases not matched to a gene: 5. In DNA, the CDR3 is TGCAGCGTCCTGGACAGGGCCGAAGCTTTCTTT. Its translation: CSVLDRAEAFF.

V and J are TRBV5-1 and TRBJ2-1, with D tentatively TRBD2 (6 bases). V was cut by 4 bases and J by 7 bases, with 15 bases left in between. Germline CDR1 and CDR2: SGHRS and YFSETQ. CDR3 length: 14 amino acids. CDR3: CASSADYLSNEQFF. The CDR3 DNA reads as TGCGCCAGCAGCGCGGACTACTTATCTAATGAGCAGTTCTTC.

CDR3 protein: CASGAGANTGELFF. For the CDR3, the DNA is TGTGCCAGCGGGGCGGGGGCGAACACCGGGGAGCTGTTTTTT. The chain uses TRBV6-1 and TRBJ2-2; 7 bases align to TRBD2. Germline CDR1 MNHNS, CDR2 SASEGT. With V trimmed by 8 bases and J by 0 bases, 3 bases remained unmatched. The CDR3 consists of 14 residues.

The chain links TRBV29-1 to TRBJ1-4; 8 bases fit TRBD1. The V gene end was trimmed by 3 bases and the J gene end by 0 bases; junction bases not matched to a gene: 3. The CDR3 extends over 15 amino acids. The germline CDR1 and CDR2 sequences are SQVTM and ANQGSEA. CDR3 nucleotides: TGCAGCGTTGAGGGGGACAGGACAACTAATGAAAAACTGTTTTTT. This sequence encodes CSVEGDRTTNEKLFF. Full variable domain (missing parts from reference TRBV29-1 and TRBJ1-4): SAVISQKPSRDICQRGTSLTIQCQVDSQVTMMFWYRQQPGQSLTLIATANQGSEATYESGFVIDKFPISRPNLTFSTLTVSNMSPEDSSIYLCSVEGDRTTNEKLFFGSGTQLSVL.

J is TRBJ2-7 and V is TRBV21-1; the D call TRBD2 from the table was never checked on the DNA. TRBV21-1 is recorded as a pseudogene. The CDR3 has 15 residues. CDR3 sequence (DNA): TGTGCCAGCAGCAATTGGAGGGTATTAAGCTACGAGCAGTACTTC. This sequence encodes CASSNWRVLSYEQYF.

V is TRBV9 and J is TRBJ2-7; 10 nucleotides line up with TRBD2. Germline CDR1 reads SGDLS; CDR2 reads YYNGEE. The CDR3 runs 18 residues. J gave up 6 bases and V 6 bases, and 21 bases lay outside the gene matches. The CDR3 sequence: CASKTTSNTLAGECEQYF. CDR3 coding DNA: TGTGCCAGCAAAACGACTTCAAATACCCTAGCGGGAGAGTGCGAGCAGTACTTC.

As to this clonotype: This clone may be a read error of a much larger clone one base away. The gene calls are TRBV29-1 and TRBJ2-5; tentative D call: TRBD2 (6 bases). From germline, CDR1 is SQVTM and CDR2 ANQGSEA. This CDR3 is 15 amino acids long. The V end was cut by 3 bases, the J end by 7 bases, with 21 bases between. The CDR3: CSVDSARDFKATQYF. CDR3 nucleotides: TGCAGCGTTGATTCGGCCCGGGACTTTAAAGCGACCCAGTACTTC.